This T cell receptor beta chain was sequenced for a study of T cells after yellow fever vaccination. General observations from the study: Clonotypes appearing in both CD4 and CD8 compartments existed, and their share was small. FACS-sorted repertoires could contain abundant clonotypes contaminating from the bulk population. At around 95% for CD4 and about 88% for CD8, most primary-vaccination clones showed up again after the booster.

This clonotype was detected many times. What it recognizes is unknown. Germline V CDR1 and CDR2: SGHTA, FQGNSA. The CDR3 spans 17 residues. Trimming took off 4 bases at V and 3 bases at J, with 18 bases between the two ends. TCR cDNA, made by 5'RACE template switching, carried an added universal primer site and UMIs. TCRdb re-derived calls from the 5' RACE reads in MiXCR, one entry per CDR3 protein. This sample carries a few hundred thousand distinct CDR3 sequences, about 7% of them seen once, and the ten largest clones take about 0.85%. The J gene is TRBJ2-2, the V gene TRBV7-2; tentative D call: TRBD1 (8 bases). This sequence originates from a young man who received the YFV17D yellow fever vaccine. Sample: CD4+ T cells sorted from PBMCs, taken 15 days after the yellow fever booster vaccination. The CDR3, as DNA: TGTGCCAGCAGCTACGCAGGGGGCCTAGCGGACACCGGGGAGCTGTTTTTT. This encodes CASSYAGGLADTGELFF.